These T cell receptor beta chains were read from a single sample in a study of cytomegalovirus exposure and HLA in healthy donors. The method was immunoSEQ multiplex PCR; TCRdb's version includes in-frame clones alone and lacks a portion of them. Of some 160,000 clones in the sample, around 70% were seen once. Specimen: PBMCs. These receptors were taken from a man in his forties or fifties in good health and CMV-seronegative. Each CDR3 is given with its conserved first and last residue. The D gene is left open where the match is weak. Part of the rows lack a size; the others show once, few, many or a class for expanded clones.

V: TRBV30; J: TRBJ2-7; D: TRBD2; size: NA; DNA: TGTGCCCACTTGGGTAGCGGGAACTACGAGCAGTACTTC; CDR3: CAHLGSGNYEQYF
V: TRBV15; J: TRBJ2-5; D: NA; size: NA; DNA: TGTGCCACCAGCAGAGATAAGGGGTCGGAGACCCAGTACTTC; CDR3: CATSRDKGSETQYF
V: TRBV6-5; J: TRBJ1-5; D: TRBD1; size: NA; DNA: TGTGCCAGCAGCCCTCCAGGGGGCAGGCAGCCCCAGCATTTT; CDR3: CASSPPGGRQPQHF
V: TRBV18; J: TRBJ1-4; D: NA; size: NA; DNA: TGTGCCAGCTCACCAAGGGGCAGGAATAATGAAAAACTGTTTTTT; CDR3: CASSPRGRNNEKLFF
V: TRBV6-1; J: TRBJ1-5; D: NA; size: once; DNA: TGTGCCAGCAGTGAGAGTCAGGGGTATAGCAATCAGCCCCAGCATTTT; CDR3: CASSESQGYSNQPQHF
V: TRBV2; J: TRBJ1-2; D: TRBD1; size: once; DNA: TGTGCCAGCAGGGACAGGGGGTTTAACTATGGCTACACCTTC; CDR3: CASRDRGFNYGYTF
V: TRBV9; J: TRBJ1-1; D: TRBD1; size: few; DNA: TGTGCCAGCAGCGCCGGACAGGACACTGAAGCTTTCTTT; CDR3: CASSAGQDTEAFF
V: TRBV5-1; J: TRBJ2-3; D: NA; size: once; DNA: TGCGCCAGCAGCCCACAGACTAGGAGATCAACAGATACGCAGTATTTT; CDR3: CASSPQTRRSTDTQYF
V: TRBV2; J: TRBJ2-3; D: NA; size: NA; DNA: TGTGCCAGCAGCCTAAGCACAGATACGCAGTATTTT; CDR3: CASSLSTDTQYF
V: TRBV6-5; J: TRBJ1-5; D: NA; size: NA; DNA: TGTGCCAGCAGTGACAGCAATCAGCCCCAGAATTTT; CDR3: CASSDSNQPQNF
V: TRBV18; J: TRBJ2-1; D: NA; size: NA; DNA: TGTGCCAGCTCACTGATAGGCGGGTTTTCTGACGATGAGCAGTTCTTC; CDR3: CASSLIGGFSDDEQFF
V: TRBV10-2; J: TRBJ1-6; D: NA; size: NA; DNA: TGCGCCAGCCGGGACTCCGAAAGCTCCTATAATTCACCCCTCCACTTT; CDR3: CASRDSESSYNSPLHF
V: TRBV30; J: TRBJ2-1; D: NA; size: NA; DNA: TGTGCCTGGAGTGTAAACCCCGGCGGTGAGCAGTTCTTC; CDR3: CAWSVNPGGEQFF
V: TRBV18; J: TRBJ1-1; D: TRBD1; size: NA; DNA: TGTGCCAGCTCGCCTACAGGGGCCATCCCTGAAGCTTTCTTT; CDR3: CASSPTGAIPEAFF
V: TRBV7-6; J: TRBJ2-5; D: TRBD2; size: NA; DNA: TGTGCCAGCAGCTTAGACCGCCTAGCGGGAGTTCAGTACTTC; CDR3: CASSLDRLAGVQYF
V: TRBV5-6; J: TRBJ2-5; D: NA; size: NA; DNA: TGTGCCAGCAGCTTGGTTGAGGATCCTAAGGGGGAGACCCAGTACTTC; CDR3: CASSLVEDPKGETQYF
V: TRBV5-1; J: TRBJ2-7; D: NA; size: few; DNA: TGCGCCAGCAGCAAGGGGGGGGGAAGAAGTGACGAGCAGTACTTC; CDR3: CASSKGGGRSDEQYF
V: TRBV14; J: TRBJ2-1; D: TRBD1; size: NA; DNA: TGTGCCAGCAGCCACAGGGGGATTAATGAGCAGTTCTTC; CDR3: CASSHRGINEQFF
V: TRBV5-1; J: TRBJ2-7; D: NA; size: NA; DNA: TGCGCCAGCAGCAGGGACACCCCCTACGAGCAGTACTTC; CDR3: CASSRDTPYEQYF
V: TRBV5-4; J: TRBJ1-1; D: TRBD1; size: few; DNA: TGTGCCAGCAGCATGGGGGACAGGGGGGGGAACACTGAAGCTTTCTTT; CDR3: CASSMGDRGGNTEAFF
V: TRBV27; J: TRBJ1-3; D: TRBD1; size: NA; DNA: TGTGCCAGCAGAGGCGAGGGGGCGCAAGGAAACACCATATATTTT; CDR3: CASRGEGAQGNTIYF
V: TRBV5-1; J: TRBJ2-5; D: TRBD1; size: NA; DNA: TGCGCCAGCAGCTTGGGCGACAGGGGGCGAGAGACCCAGTACTTC; CDR3: CASSLGDRGRETQYF
V: TRBV29-1; J: TRBJ2-6; D: NA; size: NA; DNA: TGCAGCGTTGTCCCCGGTTCAGGCTCTGGGGCCAACGTCCTGACTTTC; CDR3: CSVVPGSGSGANVLTF